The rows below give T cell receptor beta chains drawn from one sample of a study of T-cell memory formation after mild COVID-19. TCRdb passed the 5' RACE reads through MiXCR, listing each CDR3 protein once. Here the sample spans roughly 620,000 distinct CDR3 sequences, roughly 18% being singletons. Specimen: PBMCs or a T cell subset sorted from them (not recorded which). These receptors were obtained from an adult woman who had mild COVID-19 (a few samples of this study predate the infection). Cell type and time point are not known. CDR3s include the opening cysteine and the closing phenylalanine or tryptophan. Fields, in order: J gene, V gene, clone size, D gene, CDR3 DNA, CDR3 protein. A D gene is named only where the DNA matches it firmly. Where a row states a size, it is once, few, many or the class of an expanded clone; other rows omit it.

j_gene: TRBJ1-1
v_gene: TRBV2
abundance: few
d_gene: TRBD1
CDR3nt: TGTGCCAGCCTAATACAGGGGCTCCCCAACACTGAAGCTTTTTTT
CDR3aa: CASLIQGLPNTEAFF

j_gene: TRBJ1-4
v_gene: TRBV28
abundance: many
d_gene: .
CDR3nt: TGTGCCAGCAGAACTGGGGGGGGCGATGAAAAACTGTTTTTT
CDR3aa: CASRTGGGDEKLFF

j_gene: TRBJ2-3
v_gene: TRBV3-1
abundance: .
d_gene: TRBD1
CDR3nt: TGTGCCAGCAGCCAAGAAGCCGGACAGGGAACAGATACGCAGTATTTT
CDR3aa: CASSQEAGQGTDTQYF

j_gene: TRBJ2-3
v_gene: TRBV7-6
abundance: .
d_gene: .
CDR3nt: TGTGCCAGCAGCTTGCGCGGAGTCACAGATACGCAGTATTTT
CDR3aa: CASSLRGVTDTQYF

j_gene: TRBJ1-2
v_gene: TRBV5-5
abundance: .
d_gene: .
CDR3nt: TGTGCCAGCAGCTCACACTCCCTTGCAGGGGATGGCTACACCTTC
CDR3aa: CASSSHSLAGDGYTF

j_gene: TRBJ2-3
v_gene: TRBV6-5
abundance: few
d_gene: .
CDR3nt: TGTGCCAGCAGTTATCGTGACGACACAGATACGCAGTATTTT
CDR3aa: CASSYRDDTDTQYF

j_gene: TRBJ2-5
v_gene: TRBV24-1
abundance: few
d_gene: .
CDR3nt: TGTGCCACCAGTGACCCGGACGCTAGGGCGCGAGAGACCCAGTACTTC
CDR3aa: CATSDPDARARETQYF

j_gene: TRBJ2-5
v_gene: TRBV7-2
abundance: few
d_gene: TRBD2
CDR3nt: TGTGCCAGCAGTCCTTTAGCGGGAGGGGGGCCGGTGGCCCAGTACTTC
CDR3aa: CASSPLAGGGPVAQYF

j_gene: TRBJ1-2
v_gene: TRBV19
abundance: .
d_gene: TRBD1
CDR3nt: TGTGCCAGTAGTATAGATCTGTTGGTACGACAGGGGGGCCACTATGGCTACACCTTC
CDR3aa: CASSIDLLVRQGGHYGYTF

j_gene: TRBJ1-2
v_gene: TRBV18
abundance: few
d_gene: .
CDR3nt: TGTGCCAGCTCACCCCGGGAGGTCTATGGCTACACCTTC
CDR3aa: CASSPREVYGYTF

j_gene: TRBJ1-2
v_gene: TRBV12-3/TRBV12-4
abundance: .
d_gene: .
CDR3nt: TGTGCCAGCAGTTCCGCTTCCGTACATGGTAGTGTTAACTATGGCTACACCTTC
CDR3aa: CASSSASVHGSVNYGYTF

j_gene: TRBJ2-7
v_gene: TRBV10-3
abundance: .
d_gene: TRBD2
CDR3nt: TGTGCCATCAGTGAGTCGGGGGAGGGGTACGAGCAGTACTTC
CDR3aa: CAISESGEGYEQYF

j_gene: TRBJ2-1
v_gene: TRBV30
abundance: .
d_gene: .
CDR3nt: TGTGCCTGGAATGACTACAATGAGCAGTTCTTC
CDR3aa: CAWNDYNEQFF

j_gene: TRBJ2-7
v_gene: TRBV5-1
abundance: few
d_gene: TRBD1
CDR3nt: TGCGCCAGCAGCTCCACCGGGACAGGGGGCGACGAGCAGTACTTC
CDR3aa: CASSSTGTGGDEQYF

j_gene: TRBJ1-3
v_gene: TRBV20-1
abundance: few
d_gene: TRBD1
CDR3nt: TGCAGTGCTAGAGATTCGGACAGGGGGACTGGAAACACCATATATTTT
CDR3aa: CSARDSDRGTGNTIYF

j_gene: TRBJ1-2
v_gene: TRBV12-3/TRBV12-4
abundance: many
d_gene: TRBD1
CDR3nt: TGTGCCAGCAGTGCGGGACAGTCCTATGGCTACACCTTC
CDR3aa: CASSAGQSYGYTF

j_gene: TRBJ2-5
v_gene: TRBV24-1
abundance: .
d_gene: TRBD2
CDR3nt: TGTGCCACCAGCCGACAACTTACTAGCGGGAGTGAGACCCAGTACTTC
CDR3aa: CATSRQLTSGSETQYF

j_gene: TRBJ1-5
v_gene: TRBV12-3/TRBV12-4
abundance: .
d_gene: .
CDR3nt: TGTGCCAGCAGTTTCGGTCGTAGCAATCAGCCCCAGCATTTT
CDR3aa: CASSFGRSNQPQHF

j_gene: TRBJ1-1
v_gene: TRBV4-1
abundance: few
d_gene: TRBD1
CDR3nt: TGCGCCAGCAGCCAGGTGACAGGGGTGAACACTGAAGCTTTCTTT
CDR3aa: CASSQVTGVNTEAFF

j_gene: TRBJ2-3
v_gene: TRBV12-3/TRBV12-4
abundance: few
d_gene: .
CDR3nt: TGTGCCAGCAGCCCTGGGGCCAGCGACGGGGATACGCAGTATTTT
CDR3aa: CASSPGASDGDTQYF

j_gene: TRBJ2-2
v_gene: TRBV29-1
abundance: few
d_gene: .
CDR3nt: TGCAGCGTGCAGGGACGGACGAACACCGGGGAGCTGTTTTTT
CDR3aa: CSVQGRTNTGELFF

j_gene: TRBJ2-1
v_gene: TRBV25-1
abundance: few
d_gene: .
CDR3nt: TGTGCCAGCAGTGAATTATTCTCACCCTACAATGAGCAGTTCTTC
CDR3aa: CASSELFSPYNEQFF

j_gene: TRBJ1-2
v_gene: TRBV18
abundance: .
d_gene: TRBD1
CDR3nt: TGTGCCAGCTCACCATCTAAGGACAGGGCCCACGGCTACACCTTC
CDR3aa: CASSPSKDRAHGYTF

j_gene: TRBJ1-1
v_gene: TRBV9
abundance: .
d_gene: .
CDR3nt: TGTGCCAGCAGCGTATGGGGCAGCGCTGAAGCTTTCTTT
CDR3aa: CASSVWGSAEAFF

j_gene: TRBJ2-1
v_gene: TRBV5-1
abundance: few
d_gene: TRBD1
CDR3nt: TGCGCCAGCAGCTTGAGGGTGCGGACAGGGACTCACAATGAGCAGTTCTTC
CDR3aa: CASSLRVRTGTHNEQFF

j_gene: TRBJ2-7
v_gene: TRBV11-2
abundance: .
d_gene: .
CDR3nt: TGTGCCAGCAGCTTAGTTATCCGGGACCGCCACTACGAGCAGTACTTC
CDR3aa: CASSLVIRDRHYEQYF

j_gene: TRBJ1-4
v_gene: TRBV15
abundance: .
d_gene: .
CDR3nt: TGTGCCACCAGCGCAGCGGCCAGAGCTAATGAAAAACTGTTTTTT
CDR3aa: CATSAAARANEKLFF

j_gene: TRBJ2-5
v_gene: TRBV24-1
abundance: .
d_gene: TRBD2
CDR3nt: TGTGCCACCAGTGATCCGGGGGGGCAGCAAGAGACCCAGTACTTC
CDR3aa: CATSDPGGQQETQYF

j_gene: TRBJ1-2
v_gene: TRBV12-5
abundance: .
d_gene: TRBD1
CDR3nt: TGTGCTAGTGGTTTGGTAGCATTAGCAGGGGGCTATGGCTACACCTTC
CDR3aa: CASGLVALAGGYGYTF

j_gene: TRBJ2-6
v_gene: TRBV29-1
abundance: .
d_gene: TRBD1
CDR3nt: TGCAGCGTGGCCGGGACAGGGGGCACTGGGGCCAACGTCCTGACTTTC
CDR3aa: CSVAGTGGTGANVLTF

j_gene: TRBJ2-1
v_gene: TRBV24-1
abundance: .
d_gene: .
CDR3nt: TGTGCCACCAGTGATTTGGCTAGGGGACGGCCCTACAATGAGCAGTTCTTC
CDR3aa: CATSDLARGRPYNEQFF

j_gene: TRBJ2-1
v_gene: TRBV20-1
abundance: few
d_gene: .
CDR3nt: TGCAGTGCCACCCGGGGCCCCGCCAGAGAGCAGTTCTTC
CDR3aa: CSATRGPAREQFF

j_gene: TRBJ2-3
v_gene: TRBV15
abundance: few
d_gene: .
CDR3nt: TGTGCCACCAGCAGAGAAAAGGCCAGAACAGATACGCAGTATTTT
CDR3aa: CATSREKARTDTQYF

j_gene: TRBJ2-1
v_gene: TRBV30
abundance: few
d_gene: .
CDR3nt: TGTGCCTGGAGTGTACTAAGGGGGAAGGTCAGCAATGAGCAGTTCTTC
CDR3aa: CAWSVLRGKVSNEQFF

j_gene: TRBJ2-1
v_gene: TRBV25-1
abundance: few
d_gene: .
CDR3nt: TGTGCCAGCAGTGGGTTCATCGGGGCTGAGCAGTTCTTC
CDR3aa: CASSGFIGAEQFF

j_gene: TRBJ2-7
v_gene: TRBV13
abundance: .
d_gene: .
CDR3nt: TGTGCCAGCAGCCAAGTCAGGGCCTCCTACGAGCAGTACTTC
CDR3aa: CASSQVRASYEQYF

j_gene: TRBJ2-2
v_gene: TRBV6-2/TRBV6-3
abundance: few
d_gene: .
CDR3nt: TGTGCCAGCGCCTTTGAGGCATTGAACACCGGGGAGCTGTTTTTT
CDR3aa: CASAFEALNTGELFF

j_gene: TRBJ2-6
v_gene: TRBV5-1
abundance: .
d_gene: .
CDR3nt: TGCGCCAGCAGCTCCGATTACTCTGGGGCCAACGTCCTGACTTTC
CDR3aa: CASSSDYSGANVLTF

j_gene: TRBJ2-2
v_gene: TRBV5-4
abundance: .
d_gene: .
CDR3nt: TGTGCCAGCAGCTCCCCCCCGGACCGGGGATACACCGGGGAGCTGTTTTTT
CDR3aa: CASSSPPDRGYTGELFF

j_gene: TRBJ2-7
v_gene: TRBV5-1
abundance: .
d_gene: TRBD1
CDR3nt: TGCGCCAGCAGCTTTGGGACAGGTTTGTCCTACGAGCAGTACTTC
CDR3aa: CASSFGTGLSYEQYF

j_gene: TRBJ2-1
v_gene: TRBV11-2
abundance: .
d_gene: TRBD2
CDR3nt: TGTGCCAGCAGCTTCGGTAGCGGGAGCAATGAGCAGTTCTTC
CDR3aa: CASSFGSGSNEQFF

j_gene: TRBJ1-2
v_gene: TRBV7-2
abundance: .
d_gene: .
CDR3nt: TGTGCCAGCACCGTCCTCCGTGGACAGTACTCTTTCTATGGCTACACCTTC
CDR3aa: CASTVLRGQYSFYGYTF

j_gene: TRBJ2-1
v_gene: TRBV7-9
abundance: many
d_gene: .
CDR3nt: TGTGCCAGCAGCTTAGGGACTCCTCAGTTCTTC
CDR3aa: CASSLGTPQFF

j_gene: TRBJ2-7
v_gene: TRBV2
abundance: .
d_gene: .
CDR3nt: TGTGCCAGCAGTGAATTTCGGACAAACTACGAGCAGTACTTC
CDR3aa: CASSEFRTNYEQYF

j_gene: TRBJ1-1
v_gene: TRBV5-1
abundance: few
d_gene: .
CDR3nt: TGCGCCAGCAGCCGAGTGGAGAACACTGAAGCTTTCTTT
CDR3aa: CASSRVENTEAFF